This entry lists 10 T cell receptor beta chains sequenced from one sample in a study of OX40 agonist ivuxolimab in advanced cancers. The repertoire was sequenced with immunoSEQ multiplex PCR; TCRdb's copy has only in-frame clones and lacks some. The table records about 36,000 clones, about 81% of them present only once. Sequenced material: CD4+ or CD8+ T cells sorted from blood, taken in a trial of the OX40 agonist ivuxolimab. All receptors derive from an adult with an advanced solid tumor such as melanoma, head and neck, liver or kidney cancer.

This clone was recorded only once. The chain joins TRBV28 to TRBJ1-1; D perhaps matches TRBD1 (5 bases). Germline V gives CDR1 MDHEN, CDR2 SYDVKM. Trimming removed 6 bases from V and 7 bases from J, with 12 bases in between. There are 12 residues in the CDR3. DNA of the CDR3: TGTGCCAGCAGCGCCACTGACAGTGAAGCTTTCTTT. It specifies CASSATDSEAFF.

The CDR3 DNA follows: TGTGCCAGCAGGGGACAGCCAAGCACAGATACGCAGTATTTT. Residues: CASRGQPSTDTQYF. The chain has TRBV28 and TRBJ2-3, with 7 positions matching TRBD1. The CDR3 has 14 amino acids. CDR1 and CDR2 from the germline V gene are MDHEN and SYDVKM. V was pared by 6 bases and J by 0 bases, with 3 bases of the junction left unmatched.

This clone was counted a single time. The chain has TRBV9 and TRBJ1-5; tentatively, D is TRBD1 (5 bases). The CDR3 is 15 amino acids. V was pared by 0 bases and J by 7 bases, with 14 bases between. Germline CDR1 SGDLS, CDR2 YYNGEE. This CDR3 reads CASSVGLGGAQPQHF. CDR3 in DNA: TGTGCCAGCAGCGTAGGCCTGGGAGGGGCACAGCCCCAGCATTTT.

The V and J genes are TRBV9 and TRBJ2-2, with TRBD1 matching 8 bases. This CDR3 spans 15 amino acids. Germline V gene lookup returns CDR1 SGDLS and CDR2 YYNGEE. V lost 3 bases to trimming and J lost 7 bases; unmatched junction nucleotides: 8. The CDR3 DNA follows: TGTGCCAGCAGCGCTCGACAGGGGTTGAACGGGGAGCTGTTTTTT. Encoded protein: CASSARQGLNGELFF.

This chain connects TRBV4-1 to TRBJ2-1, with TRBD2 matching 9 bases. Germline CDR1 reads MGHRA; CDR2 reads YSYEKL. Unmatched junction bases numbered 8, after V lost 4 bases and J lost 7 bases. The CDR3 spans 15 residues. CDR3 nucleotide sequence: TGCGCCAGCAGCCCCTCTAGCGGGAATCGAAATGAGCAGTTCTTC. Its protein product is CASSPSSGNRNEQFF.

This chain connects TRBV19 to TRBJ1-2; possible D gene TRBD1, 6 bases. The germline V gene has CDR1 LNHDA and CDR2 SQIVND (reference sequence). V was shortened by 11 bases and J by 0 bases, with 16 bases between the two germline ends. This CDR3 spans 14 amino acids. In nucleotides, the CDR3 is TGTGCCGGCCGTCAGACAGGCTCTAACTATGGCTACACCTTC. It codes for CAGRQTGSNYGYTF.

V usage is TRBV5-5 and J usage is TRBJ2-3, with 8 bases matching TRBD1. Germline CDR1 and CDR2: SGHKS and YYEKEE (reference sequence). J gave up 3 bases and V 3 bases, and 9 bases lay outside the gene matches. The CDR3 is 16 residues long. The CDR3 region is CASSSDRVRITDTQYF. DNA of the CDR3: TGTGCCAGCAGCTCGGACAGGGTGAGGATAACAGATACGCAGTATTTT.

This sequence joins TRBV19 and TRBJ1-2; unclear D gene. The CDR3 sequence is 13 residues long. The germline CDR1 and CDR2 sequences are LNHDA and SQIVND (reference sequence). Trimming left V 3 bases short and J 4 bases short, with 9 bases between. This CDR3 reads CASSIPLGYGYTF. The CDR3, as DNA: TGTGCCAGTAGTATTCCCCTGGGCTATGGCTACACCTTC.

The V gene is TRBV6-1, the J gene TRBJ1-2, with D possibly being TRBD1 (6 bases). Germline V gene sequence: CDR1 MNHNS, CDR2 SASEGT. Trimming left V 7 bases short and J 7 bases short, with 13 bases between. The CDR3 has 12 amino acids. CDR3 residues: CASNSGVSGYTF. CDR3 nucleotide sequence: TGTGCCAGCAATTCAGGGGTATCTGGCTACACCTTC.

The DNA for the CDR3 is TGTGCCAGCAGCGACGCTGGACAGGGGCTGGGGGGCTACACCTTC. Encoded protein: CASSDAGQGLGGYTF. The chain recombines TRBV9 with TRBJ1-2, with 9 bases matching TRBD1. This CDR3 spans 15 amino acids. CDR1 is SGDLS and CDR2 is YYNGEE in the germline V gene. Trimming at V came to 3 bases and at J to 8 bases, leaving 11 bases not matched to a gene. Full variable domain (outside the CDR3, taken from reference TRBV9 and TRBJ1-2): DSGVTQTPKHLITATGQRVTLRCSPRSGDLSVYWYQQSLDQGLQFLIQYYNGEERAKGNILERFSAQQFPDLHSELNLSSLELGDSALYFCASSDAGQGLGGYTFGSGTRLTVV.